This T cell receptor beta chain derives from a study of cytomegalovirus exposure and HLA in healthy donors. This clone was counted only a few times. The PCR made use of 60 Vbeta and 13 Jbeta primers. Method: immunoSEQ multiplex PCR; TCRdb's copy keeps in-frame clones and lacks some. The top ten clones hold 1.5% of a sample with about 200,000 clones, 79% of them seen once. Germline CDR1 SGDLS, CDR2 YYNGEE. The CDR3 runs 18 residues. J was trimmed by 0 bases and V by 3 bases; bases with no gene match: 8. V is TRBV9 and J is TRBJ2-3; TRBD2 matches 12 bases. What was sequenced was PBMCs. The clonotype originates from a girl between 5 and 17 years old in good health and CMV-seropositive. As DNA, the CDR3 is TGTGCCAGCAGCGCGGGACTAGCGGGTCCTCCTAGCACAGATACGCAGTATTTT. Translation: CASSAGLAGPPSTDTQYF.